This T cell receptor (beta chain) was profiled in a study of shared clonotypes between healthy human individuals. The healthy adult donors were HIV-negative and reported no recent acute infections or vaccinations. This clone was counted a single time. Antigen unknown. Per the germline V gene, CDR1 is MDHEN and CDR2 is SYDVKM. The CDR3 has 16 residues. V lost 4 bases and J lost 1, with 16 bases in between. Genomic DNA belonging to each subset was distributed in equal measure over several immunoSEQ plates. Profiling relied on immunoSEQ multiplex PCR, and the TCRdb table lists in-frame clones only, not all of them. The sample includes 2 million to 3 million clones, approximately 93% of them seen just once. General study results and limits: The authors expected sequencing depth to affect clonotype sharing among donors.

The source of this sequence is a man aged 18 to 29 in good health. Some clones in this sample may be carry-over from other donors' samples. The V gene is TRBV28, the J gene TRBJ2-5; no reliable D call. Sequencing used naive CD4+ T cells from PBMCs. Subset noted: CD45RA+ positively selected. Here the CDR3 DNA reads TGTGCCAGCAGTTGGGCCTACCGTACCCCCCAAGAGACCCAGTACTTC. Its protein product is CASSWAYRTPQETQYF.